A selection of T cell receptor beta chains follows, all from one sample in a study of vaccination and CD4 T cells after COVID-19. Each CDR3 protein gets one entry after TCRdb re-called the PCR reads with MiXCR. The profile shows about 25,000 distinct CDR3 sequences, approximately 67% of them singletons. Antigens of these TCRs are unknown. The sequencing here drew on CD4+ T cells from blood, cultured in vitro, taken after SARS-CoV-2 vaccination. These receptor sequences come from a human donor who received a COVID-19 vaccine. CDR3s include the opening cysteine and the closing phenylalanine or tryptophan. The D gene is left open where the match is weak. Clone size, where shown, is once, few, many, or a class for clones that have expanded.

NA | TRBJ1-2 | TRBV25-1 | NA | TGTGCCAGCACCCCCGCGACAGGTCCCCTTTATGGCTACACCTTC | CASTPATGPLYGYTF
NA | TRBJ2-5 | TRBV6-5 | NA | TGTGCCAGCAGTTACCGGTTCCAAGAGACCCAGTACTTC | CASSYRFQETQYF
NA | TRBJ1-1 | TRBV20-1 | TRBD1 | TGCAGTGCTTCCGGGACAGGGAGTCCGTACACTGAAGCTTTCTTT | CSASGTGSPYTEAFF
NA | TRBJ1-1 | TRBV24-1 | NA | TGTGCCACCAGTGGGGGTACAGGGCGCGGGGGCACTGAAGCTTTCTTT | CATSGGTGRGGTEAFF
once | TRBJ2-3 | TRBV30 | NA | TGTGCCTGGAGTAAGGGGGGGGCCCGCACAGATACGCAGTATTTT | CAWSKGGARTDTQYF
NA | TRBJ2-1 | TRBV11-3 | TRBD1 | TGTGCCAGCAGCCCCTCCCGAGGACAGGGGCCTTACAATGAGCAGTTCTTC | CASSPSRGQGPYNEQFF
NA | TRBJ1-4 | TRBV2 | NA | TGTGCCAGCAGGGCGACAGGCGGCGAAAAACTGTTTTTT | CASRATGGEKLFF
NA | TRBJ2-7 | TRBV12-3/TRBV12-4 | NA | TGTGCCAGCAGTTTCGTCGTTGGAGGACTTGACTTC | CASSFVVGGLDF
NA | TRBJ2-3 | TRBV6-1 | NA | TGTGCCAGCAGGGGACCCCTAGCAACAGGGCCAGATACGCAGTATTTT | CASRGPLATGPDTQYF
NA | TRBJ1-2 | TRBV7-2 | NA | TGTGCCAGCAGCTTTGAGGGGTACTATGGCTACACCTTC | CASSFEGYYGYTF
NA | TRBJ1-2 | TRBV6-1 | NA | TGTGCCAGCAGTGAAGCGCAGGCAAACTATGGCTACACCTTC | CASSEAQANYGYTF
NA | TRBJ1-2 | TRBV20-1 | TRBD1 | TGCAGTGCCCCGCTAAGGACAGGGTCAAATGGCTACACCTTC | CSAPLRTGSNGYTF
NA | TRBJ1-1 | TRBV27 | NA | TGTGCCAGCACCCGAAGAGGGTTGGGCGCTGAAGCTTTCTTT | CASTRRGLGAEAFF
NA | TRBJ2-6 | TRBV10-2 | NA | TGCGCCAGCACCATAAATTCAGGGCCTGGGGCCAACGTCCTGACTTTC | CASTINSGPGANVLTF
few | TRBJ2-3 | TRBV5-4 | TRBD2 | TGTGCCAGCAGCTCAAAGGGGCGGGGGGTGGCAGATACGCAGTATTTT | CASSSKGRGVADTQYF
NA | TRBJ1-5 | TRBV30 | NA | TGTGCCTGGAGCCCCTCCATCGATCAGCCCCAGCATTTT | CAWSPSIDQPQHF
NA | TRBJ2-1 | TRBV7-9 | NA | TGTGCCAGCAGCTTTCGAGTGGGGGCTTCTAACAATGAGCAGTTCTTC | CASSFRVGASNNEQFF
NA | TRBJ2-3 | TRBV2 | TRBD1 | TGTGCCAGCAGCGGGACAGATAGCACAGATACGCAGTATTTT | CASSGTDSTDTQYF
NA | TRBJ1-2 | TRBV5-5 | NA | NA | CASTNQASMYLCATGQGAGYTF
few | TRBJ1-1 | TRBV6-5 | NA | TGTGCCAGCAGTTACTCGGAGGGAAGCACTGAAGCTTTCTTT | CASSYSEGSTEAFF
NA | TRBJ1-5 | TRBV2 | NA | TGTGCCAGCAGTGAAGTGTCAGGGAATCAGCCCCAGCATTTT | CASSEVSGNQPQHF
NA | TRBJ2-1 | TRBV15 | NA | TGTGCCACCAGCAGAGATCTTTACCGGGACTACAATGAGCAGTTCTTC | CATSRDLYRDYNEQFF
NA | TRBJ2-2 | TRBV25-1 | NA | TGTGCCAGCAGTGAATCTCGGCAGGGCCCCGGGGAGCTGTTTTTT | CASSESRQGPGELFF
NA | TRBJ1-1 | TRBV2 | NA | TGTGCCAGCAACCGCTACGAAGGGGGGACTGAAGCTTTCTTT | CASNRYEGGTEAFF
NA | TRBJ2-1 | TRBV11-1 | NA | TGTGCCAGCAGCTTGATACACTACAATGAGCAGTTCTTC | CASSLIHYNEQFF
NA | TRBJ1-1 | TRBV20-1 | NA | TGCAGTGCTAGATCCTCGAAAGGGGCAGGACTCATGAACACTGAAGCTTTCTTT | CSARSSKGAGLMNTEAFF
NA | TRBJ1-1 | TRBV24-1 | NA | TGTGCCACCAGTGATTCGGGAGAGAACACTGAAGCTTTCTTT | CATSDSGENTEAFF
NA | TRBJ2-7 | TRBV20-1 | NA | TGCAGTGCTAGTTGGGCAGGGTCCTACGAGCAGTACTTC | CSASWAGSYEQYF
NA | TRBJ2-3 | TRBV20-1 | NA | TGCAGTGCGGCCCCTGTCACCCCCGGGGCAGATACGCAGTATTTT | CSAAPVTPGADTQYF
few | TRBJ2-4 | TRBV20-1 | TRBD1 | TGCAGTGCCCAGGGGGCGTGGAACATTCAGTACTTC | CSAQGAWNIQYF
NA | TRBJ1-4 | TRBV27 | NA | TGTGCCAGCAGTTTTTTTGCAACTAATGAAAAACTGTTTTTT | CASSFFATNEKLFF
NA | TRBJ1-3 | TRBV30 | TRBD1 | TGTGCCTGGTCGGGACAGGGGATCGGCACCATATATTTT | CAWSGQGIGTIYF
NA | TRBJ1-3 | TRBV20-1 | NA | TGCAGTGCTAGGGGAGGCTCTGGAAACACCATATATTTT | CSARGGSGNTIYF
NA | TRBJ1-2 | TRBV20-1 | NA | TGCAGTGCTAGAGATCGGGCAGGGGACGGTGGCTACACCTTC | CSARDRAGDGGYTF
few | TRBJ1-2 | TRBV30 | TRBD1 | TGTGCCTACACCGGGACAGGGTATGGCTACACCTTC | CAYTGTGYGYTF
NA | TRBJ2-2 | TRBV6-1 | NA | TGTGCCAGCTTCCAGAGGGGGGGAAGGGCCGGGGAGCTGTTTTTT | CASFQRGGRAGELFF
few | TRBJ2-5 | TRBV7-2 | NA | TGTGCCAGCAGCTTCTCCCGTACTCAAGAGACCCAGTACTTC | CASSFSRTQETQYF
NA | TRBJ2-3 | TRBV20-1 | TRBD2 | TGCAGTGCTGAACCGGGACTAGCGACAGATACGCAGTATTTT | CSAEPGLATDTQYF
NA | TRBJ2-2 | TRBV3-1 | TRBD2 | TGTGCCAGCAGCCAAGAAGTCGGGGGGACCGGGGAGCTGTTTTTT | CASSQEVGGTGELFF
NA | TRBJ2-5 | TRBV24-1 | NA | TGTGCCACCAGTGACCCAGAAGAGACCCAGTACTTC | CATSDPEETQYF
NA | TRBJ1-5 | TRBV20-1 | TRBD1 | TGCAGTGCTAGATTACAGGGGCGAGAGCCCCAGCATTTT | CSARLQGREPQHF
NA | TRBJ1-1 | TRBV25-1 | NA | TGTGCCAGCAGCCCCGTCAGGGACAACACTGAAGCTTTCTTT | CASSPVRDNTEAFF
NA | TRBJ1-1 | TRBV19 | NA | TGTGCCAGTAGTACCCCAGCCGGAGGGGAAGCTTTCTTT | CASSTPAGGEAFF
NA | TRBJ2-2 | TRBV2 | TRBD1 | TGTGCCAGCAGTGACCTCCGTTGGGACAGGGGGCTTAACGGGGAGCTGTTTTTT | CASSDLRWDRGLNGELFF
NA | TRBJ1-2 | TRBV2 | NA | TGTGCCAGCAGTGGGGGGCAGGGATATGGCTACACCTTC | CASSGGQGYGYTF
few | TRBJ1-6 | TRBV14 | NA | TGTGCCAGCAGCCCGGACAGTAATTCACCCCTCCACTTT | CASSPDSNSPLHF
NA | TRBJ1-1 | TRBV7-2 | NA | TGTGCCAGCAGCTTAGCTAAAAACACTGAAGCTTTCTTT | CASSLAKNTEAFF
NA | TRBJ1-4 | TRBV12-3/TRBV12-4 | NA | TGTGCCAGCAGTTCACATCGCGTCTTAGAAAAACTGTTTTTT | CASSSHRVLEKLFF
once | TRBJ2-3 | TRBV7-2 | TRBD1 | TGTGCCAGCGAAGGGAAGGTCAGGGGGCCAGATACGCAGTATTTT | CASEGKVRGPDTQYF
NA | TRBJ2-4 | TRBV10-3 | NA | TGTGCCATCAGTGATTCGGGCCTAGCCAAAAACATTCAGTACTTC | CAISDSGLAKNIQYF
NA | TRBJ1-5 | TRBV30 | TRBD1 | TGTGCCTGGATACAGGGACAGTCCTTTCAGCCCCAGCATTTT | CAWIQGQSFQPQHF
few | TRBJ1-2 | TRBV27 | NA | TGTGCCACCACTGCGGATGGCAGGGTAAGTACCTTC | CATTADGRVSTF
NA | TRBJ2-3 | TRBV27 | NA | TGTGCCAGCAGTTTGAGACGGGGGGATACGCAGTATTTT | CASSLRRGDTQYF